The clone carrying this T cell receptor beta chain showed up many times. Antigen unknown. The data stem from a study of T cells in Graves' hyperthyroidism and ophthalmopathy. Study context: Peripheral blood was secured at the point of initial diagnosis, before any treatment.

Study-wide results and caveats: Expanded thyroid clonotypes (above 0.001) were mostly also found in blood. Model output signaled ophthalmopathy a median approximately 6 months ahead of onset. Ophthalmopathy was distinguished from stable hyperthyroidism by 13 V-J signatures.

V lost 3 bases and J lost 4, with 13 bases in between. Germline CDR1 reads MNHEY; CDR2 reads SMNVEV (reference sequence). CDR3 length: 14 amino acids. What was amplified from RNA transcripts were TCR beta CDR3 regions. Using the HTBI primer set, a first-round RT-PCR was run on the TCR CDR3. TCRdb re-called the multiplex PCR reads through MiXCR, storing one row per CDR3 protein. This sample has about 350,000 distinct CDR3 sequences; around 18% occur once, and the top ten carry roughly a sixth. V and J are TRBV27 and TRBJ2-7, with D possibly matching TRBD2 (6 bases). The sample consisted of blood. The TCR comes from a woman aged 40-49 years with Graves' ophthalmopathy. CDR3 amino acids: CASSFGSTAYEQYF. CDR3 in DNA: TGTGCCAGCAGTTTCGGGAGTACGGCGTACGAGCAGTACTTC.